This TCR beta chain was retrieved from a study of shared clonotypes between healthy human individuals. General study results and limits: A few donors had roughly 5.2% of their naive CD4 clonotypes in common.

Clones were sequenced by immunoSEQ multiplex PCR, and TCRdb holds only the in-frame ones, with some missing. Found here are about 1 million clones, around 74% of them singletons; the top ten hold around 1.5%. Notes on this clone: Its matching antigen is unknown.

The CDR3 contains 13 residues. V was trimmed by 0 bases and J by 6 bases, leaving 12 bases between them. CDR1 and CDR2 (germline): GTSNPN, SVGIG (reference sequence). Donors included only healthy HIV-negative adults lacking recent acute infections or vaccinations. The sequence was collected from a man aged 18 to 30 in good health. The V and J genes are TRBV30 and TRBJ2-7; D perhaps matches TRBD1 (5 bases). Sequencing input: memory CD4+ T cells sorted from blood. The subset is: CD45RA-negative fraction. CDR3: CAWSVGAPGEQYF. The DNA for the CDR3 is TGTGCCTGGAGTGTAGGGGCACCGGGCGAGCAGTACTTC.